This TCR beta chain was identified in a study of blood T cell repertoires in COVID-19. Study background: The United States, Italy and Spain supplied acute and convalescent COVID-19 samples. Sources were T cells, B-cell-depleted T cells, or PBMCs; the material itself was cDNA or gDNA.

Study processing details: Amplification from reference gene primers served as the basis for estimated nucleated cell counts. Repertoires were generated with immunoSEQ multiplex PCR, while TCRdb's copy carries only in-frame clones and drops some. From that table come the V and J calls and clone size; the DNA was used to work out D and trimming. Among fewer than 300,000 clones listed, approximately 89% were seen once. The sample taken for sequencing was peripheral blood. The source of this sequence is a woman between 50 and 59 years old with acute or convalescent COVID-19.

CDR3 residues: CASSGQGAYEQYF. The CDR3, as DNA: TGTGCCAGCTCGGGACAGGGAGCCTACGAGCAGTACTTC. The rearrangement joins TRBV18 to TRBJ2-7; 9 positions agree with TRBD1. V was pared by 6 bases and J by 2 bases, with 2 bases of the junction left unmatched. From germline, CDR1 is KGHSH and CDR2 LQKENI. This CDR3 is 13 amino acids long.